Listed below are T cell receptor beta chains from one sample, sequenced in a study of identical twins. TCRdb itself ran the 5' RACE reads through MiXCR, one entry per CDR3 protein. Of under 800,000 distinct CDR3 sequences in the sample, about 20% were seen once. The same sample was also studied in work on T cells expressing NK-cell markers.

Sequencing was carried out using PBMCs. These receptors were taken from a woman under 30 in good health. The CDR3 runs from the conserved cysteine through the conserved F or W. D genes are given only for firm matches. Clone sizes are given selectively: once, few, many, or a class where the clone is expanded.

v_call	j_call	d_call	clone_size	cdr3_aa	cdr3_nt
TRBV12-3/TRBV12-4	TRBJ2-4	NA	NA	CASSLIEIAKNIQYF	TGTGCCAGCAGTTTAATTGAAATAGCCAAAAACATTCAGTACTTC
TRBV19	TRBJ2-1	NA	many	CASSTGQSSYNEQFF	TGTGCCAGTAGTACCGGACAGTCCTCCTACAATGAGCAGTTCTTC
TRBV5-1	TRBJ2-1	NA	NA	CASSLGGYSYNEQFF	TGCGCCAGCAGCTTGGGGGGGTACTCCTACAATGAGCAGTTCTTC
TRBV3-1	TRBJ1-6	NA	many	CASSQEYRPPLHF	TGTGCCAGCAGCCAAGAGTACAGGCCACCCCTCCACTTT
TRBV29-1	TRBJ2-7	NA	many	CSVERQGSYEQYF	TGCAGCGTTGAGAGGCAGGGATCCTACGAGCAGTACTTC
TRBV29-1	TRBJ2-1	TRBD2	NA	CSVDSPTSGRYEQFF	TGCAGCGTTGACTCGCCCACTAGCGGGAGGTATGAGCAGTTCTTC
TRBV20-1	TRBJ1-2	NA	NA	CSASMDGNYGYTF	TGCAGTGCTAGTATGGACGGGAACTATGGCTACACCTTC
TRBV12-3/TRBV12-4	TRBJ2-3	TRBD2	many	CASSPRSGGVTDTQYF	TGTGCCAGCAGTCCGAGGTCGGGGGGGGTCACAGATACGCAGTATTTT
TRBV7-9	TRBJ2-1	NA	NA	CASSPPRPSAEQFF	TGTGCCAGCAGCCCTCCTAGGCCTAGCGCTGAGCAGTTCTTC
TRBV5-8	TRBJ2-1	NA	few	CASSWPGPRNEQFF	TGTGCCAGCAGCTGGCCGGGACCCCGCAATGAGCAGTTCTTC
TRBV20-1	TRBJ2-1	TRBD2	few	CSAARLAGGNNEQFF	TGCAGTGCTGCCCGACTAGCGGGGGGCAACAATGAGCAGTTCTTC
TRBV29-1	TRBJ2-7	NA	many	CSVEDLAMEQYF	TGCAGCGTTGAAGATCTCGCGATGGAGCAGTACTTC
TRBV18	TRBJ1-6	TRBD1	few	CASSRRDRGEPLHF	TGTGCCAGCTCACGCCGGGACAGGGGTGAACCCCTCCACTTT
TRBV7-8	TRBJ2-2	TRBD2	many	CASSLGGGTNTGELFF	TGTGCCAGCAGCTTAGGGGGGGGAACGAACACCGGGGAGCTGTTTTTT
TRBV20-1	TRBJ2-5	TRBD2	NA	CSASPAGGRSGETQYF	TGCAGTGCTAGTCCCGCGGGGGGTCGGTCTGGAGAGACCCAGTACTTC
TRBV6-6	TRBJ2-1	NA	many	CASGGSSYNEQFF	TGTGCCAGCGGGGGAAGCTCCTACAATGAGCAGTTCTTC
TRBV20-1	TRBJ2-1	TRBD2	once	CSAFLAGVGNEQFF	TGCAGTGCTTTTCTAGCGGGAGTCGGGAATGAGCAGTTCTTC
TRBV7-2	TRBJ2-1	TRBD2	NA	CASRYLAGVFDEQFF	TGTGCCAGCCGCTACCTAGCGGGAGTTTTCGATGAGCAGTTCTTC
TRBV6-4	TRBJ1-1	TRBD1	NA	CASSAGQGATEAFF	TGTGCCAGCAGTGCGGGACAGGGGGCAACTGAAGCTTTCTTT
TRBV5-1	TRBJ2-3	TRBD2	NA	CASSPRAGGTDTQYF	TGCGCCAGCAGCCCCAGAGCGGGGGGAACAGATACGCAGTATTTT
TRBV20-1	TRBJ2-3	TRBD1	many	CSAPTGGKGDTQYF	TGCAGTGCCCCGACAGGGGGCAAGGGCGATACGCAGTATTTT
TRBV24-1	TRBJ2-1	NA	few	CATSDPGLHEQFF	TGTGCCACCAGTGACCCGGGACTCCATGAGCAGTTCTTC
TRBV7-9	TRBJ2-7	NA	NA	CASSHGAEGVYEQYF	TGTGCCAGCAGCCATGGGGCGGAAGGCGTTTACGAGCAGTACTTC
TRBV12-3/TRBV12-4	TRBJ2-6	NA	NA	CASTVRGSGANVLTF	TGTGCCAGCACTGTAAGGGGATCTGGGGCCAACGTCCTGACTTTC
TRBV4-3	TRBJ2-2	NA	NA	CASSQVSTMDGELFF	TGCGCCAGCAGCCAAGTGAGCACGATGGACGGGGAGCTGTTTTTT
TRBV7-2	TRBJ2-1	NA	few	CASSSPLVTGTKNEQFF	TGTGCCAGCAGCTCACCCTTGGTTACGGGTACTAAGAATGAGCAGTTCTTC
TRBV20-1	TRBJ2-1	NA	few	CSARFREATYNEQFF	TGCAGTGCTAGATTTCGGGAAGCTACCTACAATGAGCAGTTCTTC
TRBV5-1	TRBJ2-5	NA	NA	CASSAFGGQETQYF	TGCGCCAGCAGCGCTTTTGGCGGGCAAGAGACCCAGTACTTC
TRBV5-1	TRBJ1-2	NA	NA	CASSLDIRGNYGYTF	TGCGCCAGCAGCTTGGATATCAGAGGGAACTATGGCTACACCTTC
TRBV7-2	TRBJ2-2	NA	few	CASSYTGITGELFF	TGTGCCAGCAGCTATACAGGGATCACCGGGGAGCTGTTTTTT
TRBV5-5	TRBJ1-1	NA	few	CASSGAPTENTEAFF	TGTGCCAGCAGCGGAGCCCCTACAGAGAACACTGAAGCTTTCTTT
TRBV10-3	TRBJ1-2	NA	many	CAARRGLQADGYTF	TGTGCCGCAAGGCGGGGGCTGCAGGCTGATGGCTACACCTTC
TRBV5-1	TRBJ2-1	NA	few	CASSLGDLHNEQFF	TGCGCCAGCAGCTTGGGGGACCTCCACAATGAGCAGTTCTTC